Detailed here is one T cell receptor beta chain. This record belongs to a study of blood T cell repertoires in COVID-19. Study-wide background: From T cells, B-cell-depleted T cells, or PBMCs came the material, which was cDNA or gDNA.

Germline values: CDR1 MNHEY, CDR2 SVGAGI. The V and J ends lost 0 bases and 3 bases respectively, with 10 bases between them. The CDR3 is made up of 15 amino acids. In the study's own analysis: Amplified reference gene primers provided the basis for estimating nucleated cell counts. Measured with immunoSEQ multiplex PCR; TCRdb has only the in-frame clones, and not every one. V and J calls and clone size come straight from that table; D and trimming were deduced from the DNA. This sample has under 85,000 clones, with approximately 82% found just once. The clonotype comes from a man aged 45-65 years with active COVID-19. The sequenced sample consisted of peripheral blood. The rearrangement uses TRBV6-5 and TRBJ2-3; the D gene is possibly TRBD2 (5 bases). CDR3 amino acids: CASSYSSPGTDTQYF. The CDR3 DNA is TGTGCCAGCAGTTACTCGAGCCCGGGGACAGATACGCAGTATTTT.